These 27 T cell receptor beta chains were sequenced from one sample in a study of Ad26.COV2.S vaccination and SARS-CoV-2 variants. Described treatment: over 15 received Ad26.COV2.S at low or high dose, single or two shots; 5 received placebo; per-sample allocation not given. The investigators took samples on day 63 after the first vaccine or placebo injection. TCRdb keeps only in-frame clones here, not all; method: immunoSEQ multiplex PCR. The table includes 300,000 to 350,000 clones, 75% to 90% detected once. The sample here was peripheral blood, taken in a trial of Ad26.COV2.S vaccine versus placebo. The origin of the receptors is a person between 18 and 65 years old who received the Ad26.COV2.S COVID-19 vaccine or a placebo.

The chain carries TRBV2 and TRBJ2-5, with 7 positions matching TRBD1. Germline V gene sequence: CDR1 SNHLY, CDR2 FYNNEI. V gave up 6 bases and J gave up 3 bases; unmatched junction bases: 4. The CDR3 has 13 residues. CDR3 sequence: CASSSDREETQYF. The DNA for the CDR3 is TGTGCCAGCAGCTCCGACAGGGAAGAGACCCAGTACTTC.

The V gene is TRBV11-2, the J gene TRBJ1-2; 9 bases are a match to TRBD1. With 3 bases clipped from V and 8 bases from J, the junction kept 10 bases outside the gene matches. CDR3 length: 15 amino acids. Germline V gene sequence: CDR1 SGHAT, CDR2 FQNNGV. This CDR3 is CASSFLRGQGLGYTF. The DNA of the CDR3 is TGTGCCAGCAGCTTTCTGCGGGGACAGGGCTTGGGCTACACCTTC. The whole variable domain, filled in from reference TRBV11-2 and TRBJ1-2, reads EAGVAQSPRYKIIEKRQSVAFWCNPISGHATLYWYQQILGQGPKLLIQFQNNGVVDDSQLPKDRFSAERLKGVDSTLKIQPAKLEDSAVYLCASSFLRGQGLGYTFGSGTRLTVV.

Worth noting for this clone: Other DNA sequences from this sample encode an identical CDR3 as well. The J gene is TRBJ1-1, the V gene TRBV18; D remains unclear. The CDR3 totals 13 residues. V was clipped by 3 bases and J by 0 bases, with 5 bases between them. Per germline, CDR1 KGHSH and CDR2 LQKENI. The CDR3 loop is CASSPRVNTEAFF. The CDR3 nucleotides read TGTGCCAGCTCACCCAGAGTGAACACTGAAGCTTTCTTT.

The rearrangement links TRBV28 to TRBJ2-3; the D call may be TRBD1 or TRBD2 (5 bases each). Germline V gene lookup returns CDR1 MDHEN and CDR2 SYDVKM. V was pared by 1 base and J by 1 base, with 9 bases between. CDR3 length equals 15 residues. This CDR3 reads CASSLFGDRTDTQYF. The CDR3 DNA sequence: TGTGCCAGCAGTTTATTCGGGGACCGCACAGATACGCAGTATTTT.

The chain recombines TRBV28 with TRBJ2-3, with 7 bases fitting TRBD2. CDR1 and CDR2 (germline): MDHEN, SYDVKM. The junction had 11 bases not matched to a gene; V was cut back by 1 base and J by 1 base. The CDR3 loop spans 18 amino acids. Written as DNA, the CDR3 is TGTGCCAGCAGTTTATCTCCAGCGACTAGCAGCCGCACAGATACGCAGTATTTT. Translating gives CASSLSPATSSRTDTQYF.

Turning to this clone: The limits of the CDR3 on the DNA are not certain, so only TCRdb's listed CDR3 is given. V usage is TRBV6-2 or TRBV6-3 and J usage is TRBJ2-3; no check of the table's D call, TRBD2, against the DNA was made. Termini included, the CDR3 measures 16 amino acids. Germline lookup yields CDR1 MNHEY and CDR2 SVGEGT. The CDR3 protein is CASSSSTSGSTDTQYF.

This clone was detected once. V usage is TRBV29-1 and J usage is TRBJ1-2; D perhaps matches TRBD1 (5 bases). V was trimmed by 0 bases and J by 2 bases, leaving 10 bases between them. There are 14 residues in the CDR3. Germline V gene lookup returns CDR1 SQVTM and CDR2 ANQGSEA. The CDR3 DNA sequence: TGCAGCGTTGAAGATCTGGGGGGGAACTATGGCTACACCTTC. It is translated as CSVEDLGGNYGYTF.

J is TRBJ1-5 and V is TRBV2; 8 nucleotides line up with TRBD1. Germline CDR1 and CDR2: SNHLY and FYNNEI. The J segment lost 2 bases and the V segment lost 2 bases, leaving 2 bases of the junction unmatched. The CDR3 sequence is 15 residues long. CDR3 loop: CASSEWGQGNQPQHF. In DNA form, the CDR3 reads TGTGCCAGCAGTGAATGGGGACAGGGCAATCAGCCCCAGCATTTT.

The genes are TRBV7-9 and TRBJ2-2, with D possibly called TRBD1 or TRBD2 (5 bases each). CDR1 is SEHNR, CDR2 FQNEAQ, per germline (reference sequence). V was cut by 5 bases and J by 5 bases, with 15 bases left in between. The CDR3 has 15 amino acids. As DNA, the CDR3 is TGTGCCAGCAGCCTCCGGGACCCTAGTACCGGGGAGCTGTTTTTT. It yields the protein CASSLRDPSTGELFF.

The chain has TRBV9 and TRBJ2-3, with 11 bases lining up with TRBD2. The CDR3 loop spans 15 amino acids. CDR1 and CDR2 (germline): SGDLS, YYNGEE. Trimming took 4 bases from V and 2 from J; bases not matched to a gene: 3. The DNA for the CDR3 is TGTGCCAGCAGCTTAGCGGGGGGGCCCACAGATACGCAGTATTTT. The encoded protein is CASSLAGGPTDTQYF.

The chain links TRBV10-3 to TRBJ2-3; the match to TRBD2 covers 7 bases. Germline CDR1 is ENHRY and CDR2 is SYGVKD. V lost 4 bases, J lost 3 bases, and 10 bases stayed unmatched. The CDR3 contains 16 residues. The CDR3 DNA reads as TGTGCCATCAGTGCCATAGCGGGTCTTCCGACAGATACGCAGTATTTT. Translated: CAISAIAGLPTDTQYF.

The chain is built from TRBV5-1 and TRBJ2-1, with 14 bases identical to TRBD2. Trimming cost V 3 bases and J 7 bases; bases outside gene matches: 12. Germline CDR1 and CDR2: SGHRS and YFSETQ. The CDR3 is 18 amino acids. CDR3 DNA sequence: TGCGCCAGCAGCTGGCTCGGGACTAGCGGGGGAGGCGGGAATGAGCAGTTCTTC. Its translation is CASSWLGTSGGGGNEQFF.

This clone was recorded a few times. The rearrangement uses TRBV28 and TRBJ1-5; D is unresolved. The CDR3 spans 12 residues. Per germline, CDR1 MDHEN and CDR2 SYDVKM. Trimming removed 4 bases from V and 6 bases from J, with 7 bases in between. CDR3 nucleotides: TGTGCCAGCAGTTCCCAGGCTCAGCCCCAGCATTTT. Translated: CASSSQAQPQHF. The whole variable domain, filled in from reference TRBV28 and TRBJ1-5, reads DVKVTQSSRYLVKRTGEKVFLECVQDMDHENMFWYRQDPGLGLRLIYFSYDVKMKEKGDIPEGYSVSREKKERFSLILESASTNQTSMYLCASSSQAQPQHFGDGTRLSIL.

The rearrangement links TRBV7-2 to TRBJ2-1; TRBD1 matches 10 bases. V trimming: 4 bases; J trimming: 5 bases; junction bases outside the gene matches: 5. Germline V gene lookup returns CDR1 SGHTA and CDR2 FQGNSA. The CDR3 loop spans 15 amino acids. Here the CDR3 reads CASSWDRGVDNEQFF. The DNA for the CDR3 is TGTGCCAGCAGCTGGGACAGGGGCGTCGACAATGAGCAGTTCTTC.

V and J are TRBV20-1 and TRBJ1-1, with 7 bases lining up with TRBD1. The CDR3 contains 14 residues. The junction had 7 bases not matched to a gene; V was cut back by 3 bases and J by 3 bases. Germline V CDR1 and CDR2: DFQATT, SNEGSKA (reference sequence). CDR3 nucleotide sequence: TGCAGTGCTAGTAGACAGGGAGGTTACACTGAAGCTTTCTTT. Its translation is CSASRQGGYTEAFF.

The rearrangement uses TRBV6-2 or TRBV6-3 and TRBJ2-2, with D hard to call. Looked up from germline, CDR1 is MNHEY and CDR2 is SVGEGT. CDR3 size: 18 residues. V shed 5 bases and J shed 0 bases, with 19 bases lying between them. The DNA of the CDR3 is TGTGCCAGCAGTGACCGCATCGGCTCCTTGGCGAACACCGGGGAGCTGTTTTTT. Protein sequence: CASSDRIGSLANTGELFF.

The chain uses TRBV9 and TRBJ1-3, with D perhaps TRBD1 (5 bases). Germline V lookup: CDR1 SGDLS, CDR2 YYNGEE. Trimming pared 3 bases from V and 2 bases from J, leaving 9 bases between. The CDR3 consists of 14 residues. The CDR3 here is CASSAPGPGNTIYF. The CDR3 region has the DNA TGTGCCAGCAGCGCCCCGGGGCCTGGAAACACCATATATTTT.

This clone occurred once. This rearrangement joins TRBV2 to TRBJ1-2; no clear D. In germline, CDR1 is SNHLY, CDR2 FYNNEI. The CDR3 has 13 amino acids. V lost 5 bases to trimming and J lost 4 bases, with 11 bases between them. CDR3 nucleotides: TGTGCCAGCAGTTCGGTCGGCGGCTATGGCTACACCTTC. This translates into CASSSVGGYGYTF. The variable domain in full, with the rest retrieved from reference TRBV2 and TRBJ1-2, is EPEVTQTPSHQVTQMGQEVILRCVPISNHLYFYWYRQILGQKVEFLVSFYNNEISEKSEIFDDQFSVERPDGSNFTLKIRSTKLEDSAMYFCASSSVGGYGYTFGSGTRLTVV.

This clone was counted a single time. This chain joins TRBV28 and TRBJ2-1; 9 bases match TRBD1. This CDR3 is built from 12 residues. The germline CDR1 and CDR2 sequences are MDHEN and SYDVKM. After removal of 3 bases from V and 14 bases from J, the junction contained 5 bases not matched to a gene. The CDR3 bases are TGTGCCAGCAGTTTGATCGGGACAGGGAAGTTCTTC. Translating gives CASSLIGTGKFF.

The chain couples TRBV30 to TRBJ2-7; 7 bases are shared with TRBD1. The V gene's germline CDR1 is GTSNPN and CDR2 SVGIG (reference sequence). The trim removed 0 bases at V and 2 bases at J, leaving 4 bases unmatched. This CDR3 comprises 14 residues. In nucleotides, the CDR3 is TGTGCCTGGAGTGTAGGGGGCTCCGCCTACGAGCAGTACTTC. Protein product: CAWSVGGSAYEQYF.

This clone was seen a handful of times. The chain is built from TRBV27 and TRBJ2-7; D remains unclear. The CDR3 spans 11 residues. CDR1 is MNHEY, CDR2 SMNVEV, per germline (reference sequence). V was pared by 8 bases and J by 2 bases, with 7 bases between. The CDR3 loop reads CASGVPYEQYF. In DNA, the CDR3 is TGTGCCAGCGGGGTACCCTACGAGCAGTACTTC.

V and J are TRBV30 and TRBJ1-1, with TRBD1 identical over 9 bases. Germline CDR1 and CDR2: GTSNPN and SVGIG (reference sequence). The CDR3 covers 13 residues. V lost 1 base to trimming and J lost 10 bases; unmatched junction nucleotides: 7. CDR3 protein: CAWSGQGVSGAFF. In nucleotides, the CDR3 is TGTGCCTGGAGTGGACAGGGGGTATCTGGAGCTTTCTTT.

J is TRBJ1-6 and V is TRBV30; D is unclear. The V end lost 2 bases, the J end lost 0 bases, and 2 bases lay between the germline ends. This CDR3 has 13 residues. Germline-derived CDR1 and CDR2 are GTSNPN and SVGIG (reference sequence). CDR3 protein: CAWSSSYNSPLHF. As DNA, the CDR3 is TGTGCCTGGAGTTCCTCCTATAATTCACCCCTCCACTTT.

The chain is built from TRBV4-3 and TRBJ1-4; 7 bases match TRBD1. The V and J ends lost 4 bases and 8 bases, in that order; junction bases with no gene match: 13. Germline CDR1 reads LGHNA; CDR2 reads YSLEER. The CDR3 contains 16 residues. The CDR3: CASSRTMTGRGEKLFF. CDR3 nucleotides: TGCGCCAGCAGCCGAACTATGACAGGGAGAGGAGAAAAACTGTTTTTT.

CDR3: CATSDLNRLTPNVGEKLFF. The CDR3 coding sequence is TGTGCCACCAGTGACCTCAACCGTTTGACTCCGAACGTGGGCGAAAAACTGTTTTTT. The chain joins TRBV24-1 to TRBJ1-4, with no clear D. Trimming shortened V by 4 bases and J by 8 bases, and 28 bases separated the two germline ends. Germline loops: CDR1 KGHDR, CDR2 SFDVKD. The CDR3 consists of 19 residues.

V is TRBV19 and J is TRBJ2-3, with a possible D match to TRBD2 (5 bases). The CDR3 spans 13 residues. Germline assignment: CDR1 LNHDA and CDR2 SQIVND (reference sequence). The V end lost 5 bases, the J end lost 2 bases, and 8 bases lay between the germline ends. The DNA for the CDR3 is TGTGCCAGTAGTGGACTGGCCACAGATACGCAGTATTTT. It codes for CASSGLATDTQYF.

The chain is built from TRBV14 and TRBJ2-7; a weak D match, TRBD2 (6 bases). The germline V gene encodes CDR1 SGHDN and CDR2 FVKESK. Trimming shortened V by 4 bases and J by 0 bases, and 7 bases separated the two germline ends. This CDR3 is 13 amino acids long. The CDR3 bases are TGTGCCAGCAGCCCCGGGAGCTCCTACGAGCAGTACTTC. This translates into CASSPGSSYEQYF.